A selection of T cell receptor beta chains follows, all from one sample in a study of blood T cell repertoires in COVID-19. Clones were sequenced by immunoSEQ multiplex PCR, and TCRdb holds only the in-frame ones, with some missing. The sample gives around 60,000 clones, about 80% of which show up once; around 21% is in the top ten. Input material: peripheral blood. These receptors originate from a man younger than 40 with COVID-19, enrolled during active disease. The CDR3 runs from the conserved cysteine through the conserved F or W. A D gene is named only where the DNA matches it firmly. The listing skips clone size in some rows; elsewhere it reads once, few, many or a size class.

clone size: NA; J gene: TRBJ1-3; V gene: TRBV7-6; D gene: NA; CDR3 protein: CASSASHGSGNTIYF; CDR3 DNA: TGTGCCAGCAGTGCCAGCCACGGGTCTGGAAACACCATATATTTT
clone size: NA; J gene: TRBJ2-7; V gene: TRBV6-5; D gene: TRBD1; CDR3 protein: CASSYVGQGPYEQYF; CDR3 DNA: TGTGCCAGCAGTTACGTGGGACAGGGCCCCTACGAGCAGTACTTC
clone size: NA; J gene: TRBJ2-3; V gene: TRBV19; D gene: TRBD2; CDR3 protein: CASSRTSGGTVDTQYF; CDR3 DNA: TGTGCCAGTAGTAGGACTAGCGGGGGCACAGTAGATACGCAGTATTTT
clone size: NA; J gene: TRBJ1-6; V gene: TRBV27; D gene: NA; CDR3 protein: CASSPTDYSPLHF; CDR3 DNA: TGTGCCAGCAGTCCGACAGATTATTCACCCCTCCACTTT
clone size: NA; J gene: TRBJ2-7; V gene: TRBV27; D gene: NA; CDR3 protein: CASSASGEQYF; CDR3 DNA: TGTGCCAGCAGTGCTTCGGGCGAGCAGTACTTC
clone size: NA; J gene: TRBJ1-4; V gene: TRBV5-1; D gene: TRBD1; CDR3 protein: CASSLAELQGREKLFF; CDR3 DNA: TGCGCCAGCAGCTTGGCCGAATTACAGGGGAGGGAAAAACTGTTTTTT
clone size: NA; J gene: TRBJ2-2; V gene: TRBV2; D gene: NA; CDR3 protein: CASRFGEGGELFF; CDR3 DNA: TGTGCCAGCAGGTTCGGGGAAGGCGGGGAGCTGTTTTTT
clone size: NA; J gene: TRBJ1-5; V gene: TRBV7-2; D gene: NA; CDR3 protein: CASSLDPPGNNQPQHF; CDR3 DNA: TGTGCCAGCAGCTTAGATCCTCCAGGGAACAATCAGCCCCAGCATTTT
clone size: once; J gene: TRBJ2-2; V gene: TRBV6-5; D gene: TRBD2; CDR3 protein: CASSYTQRGAGELFF; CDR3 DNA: TGTGCCAGCAGTTACACCCAGCGGGGAGCCGGGGAGCTGTTTTTT
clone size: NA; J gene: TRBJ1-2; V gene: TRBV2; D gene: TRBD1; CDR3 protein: CASRGDSYGYTF; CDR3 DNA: TGTGCCAGCAGGGGGGACAGCTATGGCTACACCTTC
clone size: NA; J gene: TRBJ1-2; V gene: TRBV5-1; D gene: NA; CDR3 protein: CASSLVTGKPDGYTF; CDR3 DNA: TGCGCCAGCAGCTTGGTGACAGGAAAACCAGATGGCTACACCTTC
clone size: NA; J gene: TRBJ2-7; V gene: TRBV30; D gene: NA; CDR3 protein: CAWSVGTAQEYF; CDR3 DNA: TGTGCCTGGAGTGTGGGTACCGCACAGGAGTACTTC
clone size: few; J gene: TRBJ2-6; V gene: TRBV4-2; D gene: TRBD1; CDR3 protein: CASSRDRGSGANVLTF; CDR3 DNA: TGTGCCAGCAGCCGGGACAGGGGGTCTGGGGCCAACGTCCTGACTTTC
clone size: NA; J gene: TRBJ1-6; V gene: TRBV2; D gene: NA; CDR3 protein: CASRVRGSYNSPLHF; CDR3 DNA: TGTGCCAGCAGGGTTCGGGGCTCCTATAATTCACCCCTCCACTTT
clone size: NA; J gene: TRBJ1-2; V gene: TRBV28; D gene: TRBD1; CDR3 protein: CASSLLARTGLTRYGYTF; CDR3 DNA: TGTGCCAGCAGTTTACTGGCCCGGACAGGGCTAACGCGCTATGGCTACACCTTC
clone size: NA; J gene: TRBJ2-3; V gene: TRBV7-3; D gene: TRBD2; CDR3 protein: CASSKFGTSGSTSTDTQYF; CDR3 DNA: TGTGCCAGCAGCAAATTCGGGACTAGCGGGTCGACTAGCACAGATACGCAGTATTTT
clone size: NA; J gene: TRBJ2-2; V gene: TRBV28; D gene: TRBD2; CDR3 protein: CASTGLAGGPNTGELFF; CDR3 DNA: TGTGCCAGCACAGGACTAGCGGGAGGGCCAAACACCGGGGAGCTGTTTTTT
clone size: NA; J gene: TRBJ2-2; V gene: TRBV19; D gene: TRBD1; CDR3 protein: CASSGTGGTGELFF; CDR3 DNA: TGTGCCAGTAGTGGGACAGGGGGCACCGGGGAGCTGTTTTTT
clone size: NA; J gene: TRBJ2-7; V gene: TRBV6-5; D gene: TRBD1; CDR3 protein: CASSFSTGGSYEQYF; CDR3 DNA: TGTGCCAGCAGTTTCTCGACAGGGGGCAGCTACGAGCAGTACTTC
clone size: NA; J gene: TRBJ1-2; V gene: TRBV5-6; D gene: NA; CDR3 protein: CASSSDSRTAYYGYTF; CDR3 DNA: TGTGCCAGCAGCTCGGACTCACGGACAGCTTACTATGGCTACACCTTC
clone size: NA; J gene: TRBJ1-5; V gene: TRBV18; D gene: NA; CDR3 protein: CASSPVQQDQPQHF; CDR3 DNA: TGTGCCAGCTCACCAGTCCAGCAGGATCAGCCCCAGCATTTT
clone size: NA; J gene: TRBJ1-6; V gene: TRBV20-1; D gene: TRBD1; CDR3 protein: CSARDRGSANSPLHF; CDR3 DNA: TGCAGTGCTCGTGACAGGGGGAGTGCTAATTCACCCCTCCACTTT
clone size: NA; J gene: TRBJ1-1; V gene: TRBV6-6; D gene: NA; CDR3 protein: CASRTQGSGTEAFF; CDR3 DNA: TGTGCCAGCAGGACTCAGGGGAGCGGCACTGAAGCTTTCTTT
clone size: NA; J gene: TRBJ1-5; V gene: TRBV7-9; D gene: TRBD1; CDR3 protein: CASSPGDRANSNQPQHF; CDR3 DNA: TGTGCCAGCAGCCCCGGGGACAGGGCGAATAGCAATCAGCCCCAGCATTTT
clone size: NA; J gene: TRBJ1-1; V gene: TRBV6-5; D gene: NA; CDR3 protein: CASISAGTNTEAFF; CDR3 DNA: TGTGCCAGCATATCCGCAGGGACAAACACTGAAGCTTTCTTT
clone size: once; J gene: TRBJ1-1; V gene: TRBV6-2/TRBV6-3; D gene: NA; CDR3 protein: CASSYLRETEAFF; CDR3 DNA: TGTGCCAGCAGTTACTTGCGGGAAACTGAAGCTTTCTTT
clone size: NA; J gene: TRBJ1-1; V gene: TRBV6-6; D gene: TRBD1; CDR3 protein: CASENKGAQTNTEAFF; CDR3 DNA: TGTGCCAGTGAAAATAAGGGGGCGCAGACGAACACTGAAGCTTTCTTT
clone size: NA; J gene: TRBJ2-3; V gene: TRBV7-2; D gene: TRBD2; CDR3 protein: CASSLEFGGGAGEQYF; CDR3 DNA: TGTGCCAGCAGCTTAGAGTTTGGCGGGGGTGCGGGGGAGCAGTATTTT
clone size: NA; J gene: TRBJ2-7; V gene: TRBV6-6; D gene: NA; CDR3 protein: CASSSTQILQPNEQYF; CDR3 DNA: TGTGCCAGCAGCAGTACACAGATCCTACAGCCAAACGAGCAGTACTTC
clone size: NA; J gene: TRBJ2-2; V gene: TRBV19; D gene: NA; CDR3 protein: CASSIWQANPGELFF; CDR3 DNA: TGTGCCAGTAGTATTTGGCAGGCGAACCCCGGGGAGCTGTTTTTT
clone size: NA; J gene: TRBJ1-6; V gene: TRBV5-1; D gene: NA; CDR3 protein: CASSQADSNSPLHF; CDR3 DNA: TGCGCCAGCAGTCAGGCGGACAGCAATTCACCCCTCCACTTT
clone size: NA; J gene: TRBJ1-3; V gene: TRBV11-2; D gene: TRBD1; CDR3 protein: CASSPEGAAGNTIYF; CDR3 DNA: TGTGCCAGCAGCCCGGAGGGGGCGGCTGGAAACACCATATATTTT